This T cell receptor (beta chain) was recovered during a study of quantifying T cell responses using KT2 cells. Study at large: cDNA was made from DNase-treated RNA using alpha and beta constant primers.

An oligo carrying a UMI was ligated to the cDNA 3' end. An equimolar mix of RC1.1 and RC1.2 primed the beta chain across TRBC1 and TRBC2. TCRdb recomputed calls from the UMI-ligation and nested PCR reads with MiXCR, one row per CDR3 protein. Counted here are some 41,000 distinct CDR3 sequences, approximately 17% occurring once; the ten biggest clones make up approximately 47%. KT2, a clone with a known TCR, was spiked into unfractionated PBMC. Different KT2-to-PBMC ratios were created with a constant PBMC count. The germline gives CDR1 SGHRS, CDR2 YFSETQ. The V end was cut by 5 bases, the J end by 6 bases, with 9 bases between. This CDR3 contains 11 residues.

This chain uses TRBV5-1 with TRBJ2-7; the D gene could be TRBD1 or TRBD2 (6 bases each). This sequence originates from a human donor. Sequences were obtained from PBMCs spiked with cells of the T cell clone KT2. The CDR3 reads CASREGVEQYF. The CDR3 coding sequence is TGCGCCAGCAGGGAGGGGGTCGAGCAGTACTTC.